A selection of T cell receptor beta chains follows, all from one sample in a study of early T cells in non-severe SARS-CoV-2 infection. MiXCR, applied by TCRdb to the 5' RACE reads, yields one record per CDR3 protein. This sample yields fewer than 70,000 distinct CDR3 sequences, of which approximately 4.5% are seen a single time; 3.6% belongs to the top ten. Sequencing used whole blood, obtained at baseline. Receptors were obtained from an adult who was a healthcare worker with PCR-confirmed SARS-CoV-2 infection or an uninfected control (not recorded which). The donor label of this sample is uncertain. CDR3s include the opening cysteine and the closing phenylalanine or tryptophan. Each record gives: J gene, clone size, D gene, V gene, CDR3 DNA, CDR3 protein. D genes are given only for firm matches. Clone size, where shown, is once, few, many, or a class for clones that have expanded.

j_call: TRBJ1-1
clone_size: .
d_call: .
v_call: TRBV4-1
cdr3_nt: TGCGCCAGCAGCAGCCGGACAGATTTAAACACTGAAGCTTTCTTT
cdr3_aa: CASSSRTDLNTEAFF

j_call: TRBJ1-3
clone_size: .
d_call: .
v_call: TRBV25-1
cdr3_nt: TGTGCCAGCAGCGGGGGGCAGCTCTCTATCTGGAACACCATATATTTT
cdr3_aa: CASSGGQLSIWNTIYF

j_call: TRBJ2-1
clone_size: .
d_call: TRBD1
v_call: TRBV4-2
cdr3_nt: TGTGCCAGCAGCCACGAAGGACAGGGAGATGAGCAGTTCTTC
cdr3_aa: CASSHEGQGDEQFF

j_call: TRBJ1-2
clone_size: many
d_call: .
v_call: TRBV5-4
cdr3_nt: TGTGCCAGCAGCTTGGTCGGGATCTCTAACTATGGCTACACCTTC
cdr3_aa: CASSLVGISNYGYTF

j_call: TRBJ1-6
clone_size: many
d_call: .
v_call: TRBV6-5
cdr3_nt: TGTGCCAGCAGTTACTCGTATCTTTACGGGGGAAATTCACCCCTCCACTTT
cdr3_aa: CASSYSYLYGGNSPLHF

j_call: TRBJ2-5
clone_size: many
d_call: TRBD1
v_call: TRBV28
cdr3_nt: TGTGCCAGCAGTAGACAGGGCCAAGAGACCCAGTACTTC
cdr3_aa: CASSRQGQETQYF

j_call: TRBJ1-6
clone_size: .
d_call: .
v_call: TRBV12-3/TRBV12-4
cdr3_nt: TGTGCCAGCAGTTTAGCGAGGGATTATAATTCACCCCTCCACTTT
cdr3_aa: CASSLARDYNSPLHF

j_call: TRBJ2-7
clone_size: .
d_call: .
v_call: TRBV4-1
cdr3_nt: TGCGCCAGCAGCCAAGAACCGGCTTGGGAGCAGTACTTC
cdr3_aa: CASSQEPAWEQYF

j_call: TRBJ2-5
clone_size: .
d_call: TRBD1
v_call: TRBV5-4
cdr3_nt: TGTGCCAGCAGCTCCAGGGGGCTAGGGGAAGAGACCCAGTACTTC
cdr3_aa: CASSSRGLGEETQYF

j_call: TRBJ1-1
clone_size: few
d_call: .
v_call: TRBV10-2
cdr3_nt: TGCGCCAGCAGAGAGATGACAGCACCTGAAGCTTTCTTT
cdr3_aa: CASREMTAPEAFF

j_call: TRBJ2-1
clone_size: few
d_call: .
v_call: TRBV6-2/TRBV6-3
cdr3_nt: TGTGCCAGCAGCCTCAGAATCTACAATGAGCAGTTCTTC
cdr3_aa: CASSLRIYNEQFF

j_call: TRBJ2-7
clone_size: .
d_call: .
v_call: TRBV5-1
cdr3_nt: TGCGCCAGCAGTATCGACAGCTCCTACGAGCAGTACTTC
cdr3_aa: CASSIDSSYEQYF

j_call: TRBJ2-2
clone_size: many
d_call: .
v_call: TRBV29-1
cdr3_nt: TGCAGCGTTGGTGGGCCTGGCGGGGGCCGGCGGGAGCTGTTTTTT
cdr3_aa: CSVGGPGGGRRELFF

j_call: TRBJ2-5
clone_size: many
d_call: .
v_call: TRBV12-3/TRBV12-4
cdr3_nt: TGTGCCAGCAGTTTAGCTAGCGGCCCTAGGCAAGAGACCCAGTACTTC
cdr3_aa: CASSLASGPRQETQYF

j_call: TRBJ1-4
clone_size: few
d_call: TRBD1
v_call: TRBV12-3/TRBV12-4
cdr3_nt: TGTGCCAGCAGTTTGGGGGGACAGGGGGCAGAAAAACTGTTTTTT
cdr3_aa: CASSLGGQGAEKLFF

j_call: TRBJ2-1
clone_size: many
d_call: .
v_call: TRBV11-2
cdr3_nt: TGTGCCAGCAGCTTTCAGGGGGGCCGAGGTGAGCAGTTCTTC
cdr3_aa: CASSFQGGRGEQFF

j_call: TRBJ1-4
clone_size: few
d_call: .
v_call: TRBV28
cdr3_nt: TGTGCCAGCAGTTTAGCCCTACCTGGTGAAAAACTGTTTTTT
cdr3_aa: CASSLALPGEKLFF

j_call: TRBJ1-6
clone_size: few
d_call: .
v_call: TRBV7-9
cdr3_nt: TGTGCCAGCAGCTTTCCCCGGGGGGAATATTCACCCCTCCACTTT
cdr3_aa: CASSFPRGEYSPLHF

j_call: TRBJ1-4
clone_size: few
d_call: .
v_call: TRBV9
cdr3_nt: TGTGCCAGCAGCGTAGGAAAGCCCGGAATGATGGGAAAACTGTTTTTT
cdr3_aa: CASSVGKPGMMGKLFF

j_call: TRBJ2-3
clone_size: many
d_call: .
v_call: TRBV13
cdr3_nt: TGTGCCAGCAGCTCACCTTACACAGATACGCAGTATTTT
cdr3_aa: CASSSPYTDTQYF

j_call: TRBJ2-5
clone_size: many
d_call: .
v_call: TRBV7-9
cdr3_nt: TGTGCCAGCAGCTTACTTGCGCAGACCCAGTACTTC
cdr3_aa: CASSLLAQTQYF

j_call: TRBJ1-6
clone_size: few
d_call: .
v_call: TRBV7-6
cdr3_nt: TGTGCCAGCAGCTTAGACACCGGTGAGGCTTCACCCCTCCACTTT
cdr3_aa: CASSLDTGEASPLHF

j_call: TRBJ1-4
clone_size: .
d_call: .
v_call: TRBV4-2
cdr3_nt: TGTGCCGGCAGCCTAGACACTCTCGATGAAAAACTGTTTTTT
cdr3_aa: CAGSLDTLDEKLFF

j_call: TRBJ2-7
clone_size: few
d_call: .
v_call: TRBV11-2
cdr3_nt: TGTGCCAGCAGCCTCCAGGGCGAGCAGTACTTC
cdr3_aa: CASSLQGEQYF

j_call: TRBJ2-5
clone_size: few
d_call: .
v_call: TRBV18
cdr3_nt: TGTGCCAGCTCACCACGGCTAGACCAAGAGACCCAGTACTTC
cdr3_aa: CASSPRLDQETQYF

j_call: TRBJ2-6
clone_size: .
d_call: TRBD2
v_call: TRBV3-1
cdr3_nt: TGTGCCAGCAGCCCGTACCCTCTAGCGGGCCTCTCTGGGGCCAACGTCCTGACTTTC
cdr3_aa: CASSPYPLAGLSGANVLTF